This TCR beta chain was sequenced for a study of T cells in Graves' hyperthyroidism and ophthalmopathy (dated by TCRdb to between 2018 and 2021). Notes on the research overall: Peripheral blood samples were taken at initial diagnosis, before any treatment was given. To identify TCR V-J signatures that set the groups apart, the researchers used a discovery cohort of 90 to 100 patients, made up of 40 to 45 with Graves' ophthalmopathy and about 55 with stable Graves' hyperthyroidism. Prospective prediction of ophthalmopathy was tested in an independent validation cohort of 18 to 20 hyperthyroidism patients and around 16 patients who later progressed to ophthalmopathy. For training and testing, the 100 or so patients in the discovery cohort were randomly divided in a 7:3 ratio. In addition, the study compared T-cell repertoires in thyroid tissue and in blood from six Graves' hyperthyroidism patients. Following sampling, methimazole starting at 30 mg daily was given to hyperthyroidism patients, and high-dose intravenous methylprednisolone was given to ophthalmopathy patients. The paper reports TCR Vbeta CDR3 sequencing of roughly 140 peripheral blood samples: 43 ophthalmopathy, around 80 hyperthyroidism and around 17 progressor patients.

The study at large found these results: A model built on a 13 V-J signature distinguished ophthalmopathy from stable hyperthyroidism, reaching around 88% sensitivity and 81.08% specificity in cross-validation and 80%/75% in testing. Most expanded thyroid clonotypes (frequency above 0.001) were also found in blood, which suggests that blood repertoires may mirror thyroid immune responses. Sample size was not statistically predetermined, and blinding of investigators to group allocation was not performed. In validation, progression to ophthalmopathy was predicted by the model with 55% to 71% sensitivity and about 72% specificity, a median of roughly 6 months before onset.

The TCR beta CDR3 regions were amplified from RNA transcripts. The TCR CDR3 was subjected to a first round of RT-PCR using the HTBI primer set and the Qiagen OneStep RT-PCR kit. Libraries were constructed in a second round of multiplex PCR, after which size selection and purification were carried out. The libraries were sequenced on an Illumina HiSeq2000 using paired-end 100 bp reads. As for the original processing: Raw data were processed with SOAPnuke, discarding reads with adapters, uncalled bases, mean Phred below 15, or no exact constant-primer or identifier match. High-quality paired reads were merged using COPE v1.2.5, and each unique nucleotide sequence was defined as a clonotype. Clonotypes were aligned to IMGT TRBV, TRBD and TRBJ reference segments using MiTCR v1.1. The analysis was restricted to V-J combinations with a frequency above 0.0001, which together covered 99.2% of the repertoires. The TCS score was defined as F50 (clonal expansion) divided by E x V (chaos), with BLOSUM62-based TCRdist calculated between CDR3 peptides within each V-J. Welch's t-statistics and random forest reduced around 520 V-J features to under 15, which were used in a naive Bayes classifier (R e1071). TCRdb redid the processing of the public reads, applying fastp at Q25 and MiXCR, and retained in-frame beta chains. One record per CDR3 amino acid sequence lists the most common genes and DNA. The V and J calls and clone size come from TCRdb's table, not from the authors' own analysis. The sample includes about 200,000 distinct CDR3 sequences, with about a sixth observed a single time. In total, the top ten clones hold over 45% of the sample.

A patient counted as having stable Graves' hyperthyroidism if no progression to ophthalmopathy occurred over 18 months of follow-up. The hyperthyroidism patients were between 18 and 65 years old and newly diagnosed, with a disease duration of less than 2 months. Any patient with an uncontrolled infection, another autoimmune disease, pregnancy or lactation was excluded. Diagnoses were based on clinical symptoms, serum thyroxine and TRAb, thyroid ultrasound and orbital computed tomography. Ficoll-Paque density gradient centrifugation was used to isolate PBMCs from about 10 ml of fresh peripheral blood. Trizol reagent was used to extract total RNA, and RNA quality was then checked on an Agilent 2100 Bioanalyzer. In regard to this clonotype: Its antigen has not been determined. Nothing much larger sits one base from this clone, and base qualities are not available.

CDR1 and CDR2, per the germline V gene (reference sequence), are LNHDA and SQIVND. CDR3 length: 16 amino acids, cysteine to phenylalanine. Kept here is only the CDR3 DNA, which spans 48 bases and is read in frame from base 1. V is pruned by 5 bases and J by 2 bases, leaving 8 bases of the junction without a gene match. The clonotype originates from a woman aged 45-59 years with Graves' hyperthyroidism. The sequenced sample was blood. The sequence joins TRBV19 to TRBJ2-1; 8 central nucleotides agree with TRBD1. The CDR3: CASSPYRGRAYNEQFF. The sequence in DNA is TGTGCCAGTAGTCCGTACAGGGGGAGAGCCTACAATGAGCAGTTCTTC.